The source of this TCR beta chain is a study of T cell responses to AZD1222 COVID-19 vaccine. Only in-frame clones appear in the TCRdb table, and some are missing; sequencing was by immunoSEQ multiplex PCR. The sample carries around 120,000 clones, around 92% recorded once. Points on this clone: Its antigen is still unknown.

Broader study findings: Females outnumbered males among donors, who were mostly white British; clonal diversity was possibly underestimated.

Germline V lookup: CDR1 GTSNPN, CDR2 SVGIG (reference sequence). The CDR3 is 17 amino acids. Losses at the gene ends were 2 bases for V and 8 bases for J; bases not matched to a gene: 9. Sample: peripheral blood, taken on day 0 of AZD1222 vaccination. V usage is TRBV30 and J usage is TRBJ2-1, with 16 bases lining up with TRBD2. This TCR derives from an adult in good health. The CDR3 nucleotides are TGTGCCTGGAGTCAGGGACTAGCGGGAGGGCCGGTATATGAGCAGTTCTTC. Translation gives CAWSQGLAGGPVYEQFF.